Below, 32 T cell receptor beta chains from the same sample are listed, as sequenced in a study of control samples from healthy donors and cancer patients. Profiling relied on immunoSEQ multiplex PCR, and the TCRdb table lists in-frame clones only, not all of them. Of approximately 100,000 clones in the sample, 92% are singletons; the top ten hold about 3%. The sequenced sample consisted of blood. These receptors all come from a human donor in good health. The donor label of this sample is uncertain.

The J gene is TRBJ1-6, the V gene TRBV4-3; D not resolved. This CDR3 comprises 14 residues. V gave up 0 bases and J gave up 7 bases, with 7 bases separating them. CDR1 is LGHNA and CDR2 is YSLEER in the germline V gene. The DNA for the CDR3 is TGCGCCAGCAGCCAAGAGACGGCAAATTCACCCCTCCACTTT. Residues: CASSQETANSPLHF.

This chain connects TRBV18 to TRBJ1-1; D unresolved. The germline CDR1 and CDR2 sequences are KGHSH and LQKENI. Trimming stripped 3 bases from V and 2 bases from J, with 7 bases between. The CDR3 has 13 amino acids. CDR3 sequence reads: CASSPPSNTEAFF. Here the CDR3 DNA reads TGTGCCAGCTCACCCCCCAGCAACACTGAAGCTTTCTTT.

This rearrangement joins TRBV6-6 to TRBJ1-5, with TRBD1 as a possible D gene (5 bases). The CDR3 length is 14 residues. V lost 8 bases and J 4 bases, leaving 15 bases between the germline ends. Germline CDR1 is MNHNY and CDR2 is SVGAGI (reference sequence). This chain's CDR3 is CASWGGVRNQPQHF. As DNA, the CDR3 is TGTGCCAGCTGGGGGGGTGTGAGAAATCAGCCCCAGCATTTT.

The rearrangement uses TRBV19 and TRBJ1-2; D not certain. The CDR3 runs to 15 residues. Trimming cost V 6 bases and J 0 bases, with 14 bases left between them. CDR1 and CDR2 from the germline V gene are LNHDA and SQIVND (reference sequence). For the CDR3, the DNA is TGTGCCAGTAGCAACCCGTGGGAAGCTAACTATGGCTACACCTTC. Translation: CASSNPWEANYGYTF.

The chain is built from TRBV6-1 and TRBJ1-2; D call uncertain. The CDR3 has 12 amino acids. V shed 3 bases and J shed 5 bases, with 7 bases lying between them. Per the germline V gene, CDR1 is MNHNS and CDR2 is SASEGT. The CDR3 nucleotides read TGTGCCAGCAGTGATGGGAATTATGGCTACACCTTC. It translates to CASSDGNYGYTF.

The CDR3 spells CASSPWTDYNEQFF. In nucleotides, the CDR3 is TGTGCCAGCAGCCCGTGGACAGATTACAATGAGCAGTTCTTC. The chain has TRBV7-9 and TRBJ2-1, with a tentative D call TRBD1 (6 bases). Trimming pared 5 bases from V and 4 bases from J, leaving 12 bases between. Germline V lookup: CDR1 SEHNR, CDR2 FQNEAQ (reference sequence). The CDR3 has 14 residues.

A few counts support this clone. The rearrangement joins TRBV6-1 to TRBJ1-5; D is uncertain. V lost 3 bases, J lost 6 bases, and 9 bases lay in between. This CDR3 comprises 13 residues. Germline lookup yields CDR1 MNHNS and CDR2 SASEGT. The CDR3 region has the DNA TGTGCCAGCAGTGATTTGAGCCCTCAGCCCCAGCATTTT. It codes for CASSDLSPQPQHF.

V and J are TRBV27 and TRBJ1-2, with D possibly matching TRBD1 (5 bases). CDR1 and CDR2 from the germline V gene are MNHEY and SMNVEV (reference sequence). V shed 4 bases and J shed 2 bases, with 11 bases lying between them. The CDR3 is 14 residues long. The CDR3: CASSSLRGNYGYTF. CDR3 DNA sequence: TGTGCCAGCAGTTCCCTGCGGGGGAACTATGGCTACACCTTC.

The chain has TRBV11-2 and TRBJ1-1, with 7 positions matching TRBD1. The germline V gene encodes CDR1 SGHAT and CDR2 FQNNGV. CDR3 length: 12 amino acids. The J segment lost 11 bases and the V segment lost 5 bases, leaving 8 bases of the junction unmatched. The CDR3 DNA reads TGTGCCAGCAGCATCGACAGGGTCTACGCTTTCTTT. It codes for CASSIDRVYAFF. The full variable domain, with the rest looked up from reference TRBV11-2 and TRBJ1-1, is EAGVAQSPRYKIIEKRQSVAFWCNPISGHATLYWYQQILGQGPKLLIQFQNNGVVDDSQLPKDRFSAERLKGVDSTLKIQPAKLEDSAVYLCASSIDRVYAFFGQGTRLTVV.

This sequence joins TRBV14 and TRBJ1-5; D unresolved. Trimming shortened V by 7 bases and J by 0 bases, and 13 bases separated the two germline ends. The CDR3 length is 15 residues. The germline V gene encodes CDR1 SGHDN and CDR2 FVKESK. This CDR3 reads CASTSRVSSNQPQHF. In DNA form, the CDR3 reads TGTGCCAGCACCTCTCGGGTGAGTAGCAATCAGCCCCAGCATTTT.

This chain links TRBV28 with TRBJ2-1, with no clear D. CDR3 length equals 13 residues. CDR1 and CDR2 (germline): MDHEN, SYDVKM. The V end lost 4 bases, the J end lost 10 bases, and 14 bases lay between the germline ends. The CDR3 nucleotides are TGTGCCAGCAGTTCAAGGATAGGGTGGGAGCAGTTCTTC. As protein: CASSSRIGWEQFF.

V usage is TRBV5-6 and J usage is TRBJ1-6; D is ambiguous. The CDR3 contains 15 residues. Trimming took 3 bases from V and 7 from J, leaving 14 bases between them. Germline V CDR1 and CDR2: SGHDT, YYEEEE. In nucleotides, the CDR3 is TGTGCCAGCAGCTGGTCCCGGGCCGTAAATTCACCCCTCCACTTT. This encodes CASSWSRAVNSPLHF. The variable domain in full, completed from reference TRBV5-6 and TRBJ1-6, reads DAGVTQSPTHLIKTRGQQVTLRCSPKSGHDTVSWYQQALGQGPQFIFQYYEEEERQRGNFPDRFSGHQFPNYSSELNVNALLLGDSALYLCASSWSRAVNSPLHFGNGTRLTVT.

The J gene is TRBJ1-1, the V gene TRBV3-1 (or the pseudogene TRBV3-2); the match to TRBD1 covers 7 bases. Germline V gene sequence: CDR1 LGHDT, CDR2 YNNKEL (reference sequence). The CDR3 totals 14 residues. Unmatched junction bases numbered 7, after V lost 2 bases and J lost 7 bases. CDR3 protein: CASSQPSGGDEAFF. The CDR3 DNA reads as TGTGCCAGCAGCCAACCGTCAGGGGGTGATGAAGCTTTCTTT.

This sequence joins TRBV7-2 and TRBJ2-2; possibly TRBD1 for D (6 bases). Germline V gives CDR1 SGHTA, CDR2 FQGNSA. Trimming left V 5 bases short and J 5 bases short, with 21 bases between. This CDR3 has 17 amino acids. The CDR3 here is CASSPDRKAMRTGELFF. CDR3 in DNA: TGTGCCAGCAGCCCCGACAGGAAGGCGATGAGGACCGGGGAGCTGTTTTTT.

CDR3: CASSLLGQGETEAFF. CDR3 DNA: TGTGCCAGTAGTCTCTTGGGACAGGGAGAAACTGAAGCTTTCTTT. The rearrangement uses TRBV19 and TRBJ1-1; 9 bases line up with TRBD1. The CDR3 totals 15 residues. J was trimmed by 5 bases and V by 5 bases; bases with no gene match: 9. Germline V gives CDR1 LNHDA, CDR2 SQIVND (reference sequence).

The chain has TRBV5-1 and TRBJ2-6; 10 positions match TRBD1. Per germline, CDR1 SGHRS and CDR2 YFSETQ. CDR3 length: 17 residues. The J segment lost 2 bases and the V segment lost 4 bases, leaving 6 bases of the junction unmatched. The CDR3, as DNA: TGCGCCAGCAGCACGACAGGGGGCGCCGCTGGGGCCAACGTCCTGACTTTC. Translated, it gives CASSTTGGAAGANVLTF.

This clone was observed a single time. V usage is TRBV4-1 and J usage is TRBJ2-7; perhaps TRBD2 as D (5 bases). The length of the CDR3 is 16 residues. V was pared by 0 bases and J by 0 bases, with 12 bases between. The germline gives CDR1 MGHRA, CDR2 YSYEKL. CDR3 loop: CASSQDVQRISYEQYF. The DNA of the CDR3 is TGCGCCAGCAGCCAAGACGTCCAGCGGATCTCCTACGAGCAGTACTTC.

This clone was seen a single time. The genes are TRBV3-1 (or the pseudogene TRBV3-2) and TRBJ2-2; TRBD2 agrees at 10 bases. This CDR3 is 17 amino acids long. With 4 bases clipped from V and 2 bases from J, the junction kept 7 bases outside the gene matches. CDR1 is LGHDT and CDR2 is YNNKEL in the germline V gene (reference sequence). CDR3 region: CASSPGSGGRNTGELFF. The CDR3 DNA is TGTGCCAGCAGCCCTGGTAGCGGGGGGCGAAACACCGGGGAGCTGTTTTTT.

This rearrangement joins TRBV2 to TRBJ1-4; D gene unclear. Trimming took off 7 bases at V and 5 bases at J, with 11 bases between the two ends. The CDR3 loop spans 13 amino acids. Germline V gene data show CDR1 as SNHLY and CDR2 as FYNNEI. CDR3 nucleotide sequence: TGTGCCAGCAATGTGAATCCAAATGAAAAACTGTTTTTT. Encoded protein: CASNVNPNEKLFF.

Note on this clone: The same CDR3 arises from other DNA sequences in this sample as well. This chain connects TRBV10-3 to TRBJ2-2, with D maybe TRBD1 (7 bases). CDR1 and CDR2 (germline): ENHRY, SYGVKD. V lost 9 bases to trimming and J lost 4 bases, with 18 bases between them. The CDR3 totals 15 residues. This chain's CDR3 is CAISRGQGGTGELFF. The CDR3 DNA reads as TGTGCCATTTCCCGCGGCCAGGGGGGCACCGGGGAGCTGTTTTTT.

The chain employs TRBV7-3 and TRBJ2-1; 10 bases align to TRBD2. The V gene's germline CDR1 is SGHTA and CDR2 FQGTGA. There are 16 residues in the CDR3. V lost 9 bases, J lost 8 bases, and 16 bases stayed unmatched. CDR3 bases: TGTGCCAGTACTCCACTAGCGGGGCCGACCGGCGATGAGCAGTTCTTC. It specifies CASTPLAGPTGDEQFF.

The rearrangement joins TRBV24-1 to TRBJ1-6; 10 bases agree with TRBD1. Trimming took 9 bases from V and 5 from J; bases not matched to a gene: 3. Looked up from germline, CDR1 is KGHDR and CDR2 is SFDVKD. The CDR3 is 14 residues long. The CDR3 region has the DNA TGTGCCACCCAAGGGACAGGGGATAATTCACCCCTCCACTTT. Its translation is CATQGTGDNSPLHF.

This chain joins TRBV2 and TRBJ1-1, with a weak D call TRBD1 (5 bases). The CDR3 contains 15 residues. CDR1 and CDR2 (germline): SNHLY, FYNNEI. Trimming took off 3 bases at V and 2 bases at J, with 13 bases between the two ends. This chain's CDR3 is CASSEGPITNTEAFF. The DNA for the CDR3 is TGTGCCAGCAGTGAGGGGCCCATCACCAACACTGAAGCTTTCTTT.

The rearrangement joins TRBV5-1 to TRBJ1-2, with TRBD1 identical over 8 bases. From germline, CDR1 is SGHRS and CDR2 YFSETQ. CDR3 length: 14 amino acids. V was pared by 4 bases and J by 4 bases, with 6 bases of the junction left unmatched. Here the CDR3 reads CASSTQGAGYGYTF. The CDR3 coding sequence is TGCGCCAGCAGCACCCAGGGGGCCGGCTATGGCTACACCTTC. The complete variable domain, with remaining parts taken from reference TRBV5-1 and TRBJ1-2, reads KAGVTQTPRYLIKTRGQQVTLSCSPISGHRSVSWYQQTPGQGLQFLFEYFSETQRNKGNFPGRFSGRQFSNSRSEMNVSTLELGDSALYLCASSTQGAGYGYTFGSGTRLTVV.

The chain couples TRBV4-1 to TRBJ2-7; tentatively, D is TRBD1 (7 bases). V dropped 2 bases and J dropped 1 base, with 24 bases sitting between them. Germline V CDR1 and CDR2: MGHRA, YSYEKL. The CDR3 length is 19 residues. DNA of the CDR3: TGCGCCAGCAGCCAACTCGGGGGAAAGGGCCCGACAGGGTCCTACGAGCAGTACTTC. Translating gives CASSQLGGKGPTGSYEQYF.

J is TRBJ2-5 and V is TRBV2, with D hard to call. V was trimmed by 3 bases and J by 2 bases, leaving 7 bases between them. The CDR3 extends over 13 amino acids. CDR1 SNHLY and CDR2 FYNNEI come from the germline V gene. This CDR3 reads CASSDWDQETQYF. CDR3 nucleotides: TGTGCCAGCAGTGATTGGGATCAAGAGACCCAGTACTTC.

V is TRBV5-6 and J is TRBJ2-7, with a tentative D call TRBD2 (6 bases). Trimming pared 0 bases from V and 2 bases from J, leaving 15 bases between. The CDR3 has 16 residues. The germline CDR1 and CDR2 sequences are SGHDT and YYEEEE. In nucleotides, the CDR3 is TGTGCCAGCAGCTTGGCCGGGGGAGATCCTACCTACGAGCAGTACGTC. Its translation is CASSLAGGDPTYEQYV.

V usage is TRBV6-2 or TRBV6-3 and J usage is TRBJ2-1; TRBD1 matches 10 bases. The CDR3 is 18 residues long. Germline CDR1 and CDR2: MNHEY and SVGEGT. Germline trimming cut 5 bases from V and 2 bases from J; bases unmatched to any gene: 12. The CDR3 region is CASSIITTGQGTYNEQFF. The CDR3 nucleotides are TGTGCCAGCAGTATAATTACTACGGGACAGGGGACCTACAATGAGCAGTTCTTC.

This rearrangement joins TRBV29-1 to TRBJ2-3, with D perhaps being TRBD1 or TRBD2 (5 bases each). V lost 8 bases and J 0 bases, leaving 12 bases between the germline ends. Germline values: CDR1 SQVTM, CDR2 ANQGSEA. There are 13 residues in the CDR3. CDR3 nucleotide sequence: TGCAGCTTCCGGGACGGGAGCACAGATACGCAGTATTTT. This codes for CSFRDGSTDTQYF.

The J gene is TRBJ1-2, the V gene TRBV28; no clear D gene. Germline V gene data show CDR1 as MDHEN and CDR2 as SYDVKM. V dropped 3 bases and J dropped 5 bases, with 7 bases sitting between them. This CDR3 region has 12 residues. CDR3 region: CASSFPHYGYTF. In DNA, the CDR3 is TGTGCCAGCAGTTTTCCCCATTATGGCTACACCTTC.

V gene TRBV15 combines with J gene TRBJ2-1; 7 bases match TRBD1. The germline V gene encodes CDR1 LNHNV and CDR2 YYDKDF (reference sequence). The CDR3 contains 12 residues. V dropped 4 bases and J dropped 15; count of bases not matched to a gene: 9. The CDR3 is CATSTDRASMFF. For the CDR3, the DNA is TGTGCCACCAGCACTGACAGGGCCAGTATGTTCTTC.

The V call is TRBV30, the J call TRBJ2-2, with a weak D call TRBD2 (7 bases). This CDR3 is 15 amino acids long. Between the trimmed V and J ends, which lost 3 bases and 5 bases, there was a span of 16 bases. Germline CDR1 and CDR2: GTSNPN and SVGIG (reference sequence). CDR3: CAWSGRGGATGELFF. CDR3 nucleotide sequence: TGTGCCTGGAGCGGAAGAGGGGGGGCGACCGGGGAGCTGTTTTTT.